One T cell receptor (delta chain) is described in this entry. This sample stems from a study of gamma-delta T cells after stem cell transplantation. The CDR3 contains 21 residues. V shed 0 bases and J shed 5 bases, with 31 bases lying between them. CDR1 and CDR2 from the germline V gene are TSWWSYY and QGS. TCRdb re-identified clones in the RT-PCR reads via CATT. The sample has 3,000 to 4,500 delta-chain clones, around 10% seen once; the top ten hold under 3.5%. The V and J genes are TRDV1 and TRDJ1; D possibly uses TRDD2 or TRDD3 (7 bases each). This receptor was identified in a human donor. It is not recorded whose cells these are; they may come from a transplant donor. The sequencing input was gamma-delta T cells. The CDR3 spells CALGELVPTKPTHLGEDKLIF. In nucleotides, the CDR3 is TGTGCTCTTGGGGAACTAGTTCCTACCAAGCCTACTCATTTGGGGGAGGATAAACTCATCTTT.